These T cell receptor beta chains were read from a single sample in a study of cytomegalovirus exposure and HLA in healthy donors. Profiling relied on immunoSEQ multiplex PCR, and the TCRdb table lists in-frame clones only, not all of them. The repertoire includes 100,000 to 150,000 clones, more than 65% of them detected once, and 13% sits in the top ten. The sequenced material came from PBMCs. Receptors originate from a woman aged 60-75 years in good health and CMV-seropositive. The CDR3 runs from the conserved cysteine through the conserved F or W. D genes are given only for firm matches. A row's size may be missing; if present it is once, few, many or a size class.

>.|TRBV7-9|TRBJ1-1|few
CASSSHRDKQNTEAFF
TGTGCCAGCAGCTCCCATCGGGACAAACAAAACACTGAAGCTTTCTTT
>.|TRBV7-8|TRBJ1-5|.
CASSLGRGDQPQHF
TGTGCCAGCAGCTTAGGGCGGGGAGATCAGCCCCAGCATTTT
>TRBD2|TRBV9|TRBJ2-1|.
CASSVSGGAGSYNEQFF
TGTGCCAGCAGCGTTAGCGGGGGGGCCGGCTCCTACAATGAGCAGTTCTTC
>TRBD2|TRBV11-1|TRBJ2-1|.
CASSRQRTSGTEQFF
TGTGCCAGCAGCCGGCAGAGGACTAGCGGAACTGAGCAGTTCTTC
>.|TRBV7-9|TRBJ1-5|.
CASSSTVGNQPQHF
TGTGCCAGCAGCTCGACAGTAGGCAATCAGCCCCAGCATTTT
>TRBD2|TRBV5-1|TRBJ2-5|.
CASSGTSGSGLETQYF
TGCGCCAGCAGCGGGACTAGCGGGAGCGGCTTGGAGACCCAGTACTTC
>.|TRBV4-1|TRBJ1-1|.
CASSHDRNTEAFF
TGCGCCAGCAGCCATGACAGGAACACTGAAGCTTTCTTT
>TRBD2|TRBV2|TRBJ2-7|once
CASSLTSGGTEQYF
TGTGCCAGCAGCTTAACTAGCGGGGGGACCGAGCAGTACTTC
>.|TRBV2|TRBJ2-2|.
CASSQNTGELFF
TGTGCCAGCAGTCAGAACACCGGGGAGCTGTTTTTT
>.|TRBV5-1|TRBJ2-2|.
CASSLWVVAGRSNTGELFF
TGCGCCAGCAGCTTGTGGGTAGTGGCGGGGCGCTCGAACACCGGGGAGCTGTTTTTT
>TRBD2|TRBV7-2|TRBJ2-5|once
CASRDSGGVPLGTQYF
TGTGCCAGCAGGGATAGCGGGGGCGTCCCCTTGGGGACCCAGTACTTC
>.|TRBV9|TRBJ1-4|.
CASSVGSATNEKLFF
TGTGCCAGCAGCGTAGGGAGTGCAACTAATGAAAAACTGTTTTTT
>TRBD2|TRBV25-1|TRBJ2-7|.
CASSSGLAYEQYF
TGTGCCAGCAGCAGCGGACTAGCCTACGAGCAGTACTTC
>.|TRBV18|TRBJ2-2|once
CASSPLFTGELFF
TGTGCCAGCTCACCTTTATTCACCGGGGAGCTGTTTTTT
>TRBD2|TRBV5-1|TRBJ2-6|.
CASSLASGGAFGANVLTF
TGCGCCAGCAGCTTGGCCAGCGGGGGGGCCTTTGGGGCCAACGTCCTGACTTTC
>.|TRBV14|TRBJ2-7|.
CASSQDGLALTYEQYF
TGTGCCAGCAGCCAAGATGGGCTAGCGCTTACTTACGAGCAGTACTTC
>.|TRBV7-2|TRBJ1-2|.
CASSLGFGGRPTNYGYTF
TGTGCCAGCAGCTTGGGTTTCGGGGGACGACCCACTAACTATGGCTACACCTTC
>.|TRBV28|TRBJ1-5|.
CASRTPGLQKPQHF
TGTGCCAGCAGGACACCGGGACTCCAGAAGCCCCAGCATTTT
>TRBD2|TRBV2|TRBJ2-3|once
CASRGLAASTDTQYF
TGTGCCAGCAGAGGACTAGCGGCTAGCACAGATACGCAGTATTTT
>.|TRBV6-1|TRBJ2-2|.
CASSATGSANTGELFF
TGTGCCAGCAGTGCAACAGGGTCCGCGAACACCGGGGAGCTGTTTTTT